Below, 30 T cell receptor beta chains from the same sample are listed, as sequenced in a study of CD8+CD57+ T cells in acquired aplastic anemia. Genomic DNA constituted the template upon which TCR beta VDJ and CDR3 profiling was performed. Via MiXCR, TCRdb re-called the reads, giving one row per CDR3 protein. The data hold some 120,000 distinct CDR3 sequences, with about 40% observed a single time. For sequencing, patients were chosen who had shown expansion of CD8+CD57+ cells by flow cytometry. Sequencing used sorted CD4+, CD8+, or CD8+CD57+ T cells (not recorded which) from PBMCs. All receptors derive from a human donor with aplastic anemia.

This clonotype was counted at least ten times. The gene calls are TRBV24-1 and TRBJ1-5; D gene uncertain. Trimming pared 8 bases from V and 11 bases from J, leaving 9 bases between. The germline V gene encodes CDR1 KGHDR and CDR2 SFDVKD. This CDR3 region has 10 residues. The CDR3 sequence is CATIQGAQHF. Here the CDR3 DNA reads TGTGCCACCATCCAAGGAGCCCAGCATTTT.

The chain links TRBV19 to TRBJ1-1, with D uncertain. Germline V lookup: CDR1 LNHDA, CDR2 SQIVND (reference sequence). The CDR3 has 13 residues. V lost 5 bases and J 1 base, leaving 8 bases between the germline ends. CDR3 coding DNA: TGTGCCAGTAGTTTGACAAAGAACACTGAAGCTTTCTTT. This gives the protein CASSLTKNTEAFF.

This clonotype showed up many times. The chain employs TRBV19 and TRBJ2-1; TRBD2 matches 12 bases. Germline V gives CDR1 LNHDA, CDR2 SQIVND (reference sequence). V shed 5 bases, J shed 6 bases, and the junction held 5 bases outside the gene matches. The CDR3 loop spans 15 amino acids. In DNA form, the CDR3 reads TGTGCCAGTAGTGCTAGCGGGGGGGCGGTCAATGAGCAGTTCTTC. Its protein product is CASSASGGAVNEQFF.

Ten or more counts support this clonotype. The rearrangement uses TRBV7-9 and TRBJ1-2; no clear D. V lost 3 bases, J lost 6 bases, and 5 bases lay in between. The CDR3 is made up of 11 amino acids. The germline CDR1 and CDR2 sequences are SEHNR and FQNEAQ (reference sequence). The CDR3 DNA reads TGTGCCAGCAGCTTTGGGGATGGCTACACCTTC. Its protein product is CASSFGDGYTF.

This clonotype was counted once. The chain uses TRBV10-3 and TRBJ2-1, with 10 bases identical to TRBD1. The germline gives CDR1 ENHRY, CDR2 SYGVKD. The CDR3 has 12 residues. Trimming removed 6 bases from V and 9 bases from J; junction bases left unmatched: 2. Here the CDR3 reads CAIRTGGGEQFF. CDR3 coding DNA: TGTGCCATCAGGACAGGGGGCGGTGAGCAGTTCTTC.

There are a few counts of this clonotype. The chain is built from TRBV24-1 and TRBJ1-5; 8 bases agree with TRBD1. This CDR3 spans 15 amino acids. The J segment lost 6 bases and the V segment lost 2 bases, leaving 5 bases of the junction unmatched. CDR1 KGHDR and CDR2 SFDVKD come from the germline V gene. This CDR3 reads CATSDSGQGSQPQHF. CDR3 nucleotides: TGTGCCACCAGTGATTCTGGACAGGGAAGTCAGCCCCAGCATTTT.

This clonotype was seen ten or more times. The chain joins TRBV9 to TRBJ2-3; D is ambiguous. V shed 4 bases and J shed 2 bases, with 17 bases lying between them. The CDR3 covers 16 residues. Germline CDR1 is SGDLS and CDR2 is YYNGEE. Written as DNA, the CDR3 is TGTGCCAGCAGCCCTCGCCAGGCCTTCAACACAGATACGCAGTATTTT. Its translation is CASSPRQAFNTDTQYF.

In this sample, this clonotype turned up many times. This chain joins TRBV10-2 and TRBJ1-2, with D maybe TRBD1 (5 bases). The V end lost 9 bases, the J end lost 3 bases, and 14 bases lay between the germline ends. The CDR3 has 13 residues. Germline V lookup: CDR1 WSHSY, CDR2 SAAADI. The CDR3 coding sequence is TGCGCCAGTTCAGGGACCTCATACTATGGCTACACCTTC. Amino acids: CASSGTSYYGYTF.

This clonotype came up many times. J is TRBJ1-1 and V is TRBV19; no firm D call. This CDR3 is 14 amino acids long. The germline V gene has CDR1 LNHDA and CDR2 SQIVND (reference sequence). V was cut by 1 base and J by 4 bases, with 10 bases left in between. CDR3 bases: TGTGCCAGTAGTATAGTTAAGAGCGGCACTGAAGCTTTCTTT. This encodes CASSIVKSGTEAFF.

There are a few counts of this clonotype. The V and J genes are TRBV7-9 and TRBJ2-7, with TRBD1 as a possible D gene (5 bases). The length of the CDR3 is 13 residues. Germline-derived CDR1 and CDR2 are SEHNR and FQNEAQ (reference sequence). V gave up 3 bases and J gave up 3 bases, with 9 bases separating them. The CDR3 spells CASSLSQGYEQYF. CDR3 bases: TGTGCCAGCAGCTTGAGTCAGGGCTACGAGCAGTACTTC.

The sample holds many counts of this clonotype. The rearrangement joins TRBV11-2 to TRBJ1-1, with D uncertain. Germline loops: CDR1 SGHAT, CDR2 FQNNGV. The CDR3 contains 17 residues. The germline V and J ends were trimmed by 1 base and 6 bases, with 21 bases remaining between them. The CDR3, as DNA: TGTGCCAGCAGCTTAGTCGGGCAGGCAACTAAGAAGCCTGAAGCTTTCTTT. This translates into CASSLVGQATKKPEAFF.

A word on this clonotype: Possible read error: a much larger clone is one base away. The chain joins TRBV11-2 to TRBJ2-1, with 7 bases that match TRBD1. CDR1 and CDR2 (germline): SGHAT, FQNNGV. CDR3 length: 17 amino acids. This chain's CDR3 is CACSLDVGTVYYNEQFF. CDR3 bases: TGTGCCTGCAGCTTAGACGTAGGGACAGTCTACTACAATGAGCAGTTCTTC.

This clonotype was found many times. This chain links TRBV7-2 with TRBJ1-2; 12 bases map to TRBD1. Germline V gives CDR1 SGHTA, CDR2 FQGNSA. This CDR3 comprises 14 residues. The ends lost 3 bases at V and 11 bases at J; junction bases unmatched: 7. CDR3 in amino acids: CASSLGQGARGYTF. The CDR3 region has the DNA TGTGCCAGCAGCTTGGGACAGGGGGCCCGGGGGTACACCTTC.

In its sample, this clonotype was seen many times. This chain's CDR3 is CASRWDNQPQHF. The CDR3 DNA sequence: TGTGCCAGCCGATGGGATAATCAGCCCCAGCATTTT. The chain recombines TRBV6-1 with TRBJ1-5; D call uncertain. Germline V gives CDR1 MNHNS, CDR2 SASEGT. V gave up 8 bases and J gave up 4 bases, with 9 bases separating them. The CDR3 extends over 12 amino acids.

The chain links TRBV4-2 to TRBJ1-2; 10 nucleotides agree with TRBD1. Germline CDR1 is LGHNA and CDR2 is YNFKEQ. V was clipped by 4 bases and J by 1 base; unmatched bases: 9. CDR3 length equals 17 residues. CDR3 bases: TGTGCCAGCAGCCCCGGGACAGGGGCCGCCCATAACTATGGCTACACCTTC. It encodes CASSPGTGAAHNYGYTF.

This clonotype was seen a few times. V usage is TRBV2 and J usage is TRBJ1-2; TRBD1 might be the D (6 bases). Germline CDR1 and CDR2: SNHLY and FYNNEI. V lost 8 bases, J lost 1 base, and 11 bases lay in between. This CDR3 comprises 13 residues. Here the CDR3 DNA reads TGTGCCAGCGTTGGGGGCAGTAACTATGGCTACACCTTC. Protein product: CASVGGSNYGYTF. Supplemented by reference TRBV2 and TRBJ1-2, the full variable domain reads EPEVTQTPSHQVTQMGQEVILRCVPISNHLYFYWYRQILGQKVEFLVSFYNNEISEKSEIFDDQFSVERPDGSNFTLKIRSTKLEDSAMYFCASVGGSNYGYTFGSGTRLTVV.

About this clonotype: Just one base apart from a much larger clone, this may be a read error. This chain links TRBV4-1 with TRBJ1-2, with D uncertain. The CDR3 is 15 residues long. CDR1 and CDR2 (germline): MGHRA, YSYEKL. Trimming shortened V by 4 bases and J by 3 bases, and 15 bases separated the two germline ends. CDR3 in DNA: TGCGCCAGCAGCCTTCACAAGGCAACTGACTATGGCTACACCTTC. Amino acids: CASSLHKATDYGYTF.

The gene calls are TRBV12-3 or TRBV12-4 and TRBJ1-2, with a possible D match to TRBD1 (5 bases). The CDR3 totals 14 residues. V dropped 1 base and J dropped 5 bases, with 11 bases sitting between them. The CDR3 loop is CASSLDGGRYGYTF. In DNA form, the CDR3 reads TGTGCCAGCAGTTTAGACGGGGGGAGGTATGGCTACACCTTC.

The sample holds many counts of this clonotype. The rearrangement uses TRBV7-2 and TRBJ1-2; weak D call: TRBD1 (5 bases). Trimming left V 1 base short and J 6 bases short, with 12 bases between. In germline, CDR1 is SGHTA, CDR2 FQGNSA. This CDR3 is built from 14 residues. The CDR3 coding sequence is TGTGCCAGCAGCTTAGAAGGGACCTTACATGGCTACACCTTC. Its translation is CASSLEGTLHGYTF.

This clonotype was picked up one time. V and J are TRBV6-1 and TRBJ1-1, with TRBD1 matching over 9 bases. This CDR3 has 17 residues. The germline V gene encodes CDR1 MNHNS and CDR2 SASEGT. V was clipped by 5 bases and J by 4 bases; unmatched bases: 14. The CDR3 region has the DNA TGTGCCAGCAGTCTGCATGTAGGGACAGGGAGCCTCACTGAAGCTTTCTTT. Its protein is CASSLHVGTGSLTEAFF.

This clonotype has a count of ten or more. This chain connects TRBV29-1 to TRBJ1-1; D is uncertain. The germline gives CDR1 SQVTM, CDR2 ANQGSEA. This CDR3 comprises 12 residues. The V end lost 7 bases, the J end lost 0 bases, and 9 bases lay between the germline ends. CDR3 DNA sequence: TGCAGCGGAGAGACGGTGAACACTGAAGCTTTCTTT. Translated: CSGETVNTEAFF.

V and J are TRBV5-1 and TRBJ1-1; D call uncertain. The CDR3 has 14 amino acids. Trimming left V 0 bases short and J 2 bases short, with 8 bases between. Per germline, CDR1 SGHRS and CDR2 YFSETQ. The CDR3 bases are TGCGCCAGCAGCTTGGTTGGGCCAAACACTGAAGCTTTCTTT. Amino acid sequence: CASSLVGPNTEAFF.

About this clonotype itself: A read error may account for a junction end that differs from germline. The rearrangement links TRBV5-1 to TRBJ1-6; maybe TRBD1 (5 bases). The CDR3 loop spans 13 amino acids. Germline V gives CDR1 SGHRS, CDR2 YFSETQ. The CDR3 coding sequence is TGCGCCAGCCGTGGGGGGGGGGACTCACCCCTCCACTTC. It is translated as CASRGGGDSPLHF.

This clonotype was counted between two and nine times. A much larger clone differs by one base, so this may be a read error. The J gene is TRBJ2-3, the V gene TRBV9; the D call may be TRBD1 or TRBD2 (5 bases each). The CDR3 has 15 amino acids. The germline CDR1 and CDR2 sequences are SGDLS and YYNGEE. Trimming took 5 bases from V and 0 from J, leaving 13 bases between them. The CDR3 reads CASRAPGASTDTQYF. The CDR3 DNA sequence: TGTGCCAGCAGGGCCCCCGGGGCTAGCACAGATACGCAGTATTTT.

This clonotype was recorded many times. This sequence joins TRBV12-5 and TRBJ2-1, with a weak D call TRBD1 (6 bases). Germline values: CDR1 LGHNT, CDR2 FRNRAP. CDR3 length equals 14 residues. V lost 1 base and J 6 bases, leaving 10 bases between the germline ends. DNA of the CDR3: TGTGCTAGTGGTTTGGGGCAGGGGCGCAATGAGCAGTTCTTC. Its protein is CASGLGQGRNEQFF.

The chain links TRBV24-1 to TRBJ2-7; no clear D. The germline CDR1 and CDR2 sequences are KGHDR and SFDVKD. V was shortened by 2 bases and J by 2 bases, with 3 bases between the two germline ends. The CDR3 totals 12 residues. CDR3 in DNA: TGTGCCACCAGTGATTCCACCTACGAGCAGTACTTC. Translating gives CATSDSTYEQYF.

The rearrangement links TRBV19 to TRBJ2-5, with D perhaps matching TRBD2 (6 bases). The CDR3 runs to 14 residues. The germline V and J ends were trimmed by 3 bases and 3 bases, with 11 bases remaining between them. The germline V gene encodes CDR1 LNHDA and CDR2 SQIVND (reference sequence). CDR3 nucleotides: TGTGCCAGTAGTATCAAAGGGAGGAAAGAGACCCAGTACTTC. This translates into CASSIKGRKETQYF.

Concerning this clonotype: A read error may be the cause here, since a much bigger clone is one base away. The chain couples TRBV6-1 to TRBJ1-3; no firm D call. Germline CDR1 MNHNS, CDR2 SASEGT. CDR3 size: 15 residues. The CDR3 DNA sequence: TGTGCCAGCAGCCCGGCACGGATTTCTGGAAGCACCATATATTTT. Translating gives CASSPARISGSTIYF.

This clonotype showed up just a few times. The CDR3 spells CAWSSGQGANEQFF. In nucleotides, the CDR3 is TGTGCCTGGAGTTCGGGACAGGGGGCCAATGAGCAGTTCTTC. This sequence joins TRBV30 and TRBJ2-1; 12 bases are shared with TRBD1. This CDR3 contains 14 residues. The trim removed 2 bases at V and 6 bases at J, leaving 2 bases unmatched. CDR1 and CDR2 from the germline V gene are GTSNPN and SVGIG (reference sequence).

The chain is built from TRBV19 and TRBJ2-7, with 12 positions matching TRBD1. Looked up from germline, CDR1 is LNHDA and CDR2 is SQIVND (reference sequence). V shed 5 bases and J 7 bases; nucleotides not matched to a gene: 6. The CDR3 length is 14 residues. This CDR3 is CASSPGQGAGEQYF. In DNA form, the CDR3 reads TGTGCCAGTAGTCCGGGACAGGGGGCCGGGGAGCAGTACTTC.